The clone carrying this T cell receptor (beta chain) was found a few times. Its cognate antigen is unknown. This sample is drawn from a study of T-cell reconstitution after alpha-beta-depleted transplantation in children. Unique molecular identifiers featured in how the TCRbeta library was prepared. In TCRdb, the PCR reads were re-called with MiXCR into one record per CDR3 protein. Of 250,000 to 300,000 distinct CDR3 sequences in the sample, roughly a tenth were seen once. Points from the study as a whole: There were some patients whose high TCRbeta diversity at day 60 came from surviving recipient T cells and thymic progenitors. Fresh T-cell production supplied most of the T-cell counts and diversity seen one year after transplant.

J was trimmed by 0 bases and V by 4 bases; bases with no gene match: 5. CDR3 length: 16 amino acids. CDR1 and CDR2 (germline): LGHDT, YNNKEL (reference sequence). Material: PBMCs, obtained before TCRalphabeta/CD19-depleted stem cell transplant. The genes are TRBV3-1 and TRBJ1-5; TRBD1 matches 8 bases. This receptor was obtained from a boy under three years old with acute myeloid leukemia, due to receive a stem cell transplant. CDR3 in DNA: TGTGCCAGCAGCCCTGGGACAGGTTTTAGCAATCAGCCCCAGCATTTT. This gives the protein CASSPGTGFSNQPQHF. The full variable domain, its missing parts supplied by reference TRBV3-1 and TRBJ1-5, is DTAVSQTPKYLVTQMGNDKSIKCEQNLGHDTMYWYKQDSKKFLKIMFSYNNKELIINETVPNRFSPKSPDKAHLNLHINSLELGDSAVYFCASSPGTGFSNQPQHFGDGTRLSIL.